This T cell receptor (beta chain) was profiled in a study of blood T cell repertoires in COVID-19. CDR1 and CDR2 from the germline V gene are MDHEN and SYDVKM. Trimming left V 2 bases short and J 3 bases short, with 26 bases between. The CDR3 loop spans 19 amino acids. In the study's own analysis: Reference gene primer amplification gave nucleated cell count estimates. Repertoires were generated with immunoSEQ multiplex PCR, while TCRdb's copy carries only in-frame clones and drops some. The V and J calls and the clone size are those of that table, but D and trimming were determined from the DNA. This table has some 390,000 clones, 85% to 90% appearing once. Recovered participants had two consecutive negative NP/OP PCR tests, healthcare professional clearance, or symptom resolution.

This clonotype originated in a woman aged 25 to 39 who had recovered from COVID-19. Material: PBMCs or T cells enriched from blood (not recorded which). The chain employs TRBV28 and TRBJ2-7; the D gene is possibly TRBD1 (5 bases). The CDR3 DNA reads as TGTGCCAGCAGTTTACTAGAGACAGTCATCGGAAGCAGGAACTACGAGCAGTACTTC. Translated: CASSLLETVIGSRNYEQYF. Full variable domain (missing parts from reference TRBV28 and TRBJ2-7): DVKVTQSSRYLVKRTGEKVFLECVQDMDHENMFWYRQDPGLGLRLIYFSYDVKMKEKGDIPEGYSVSREKKERFSLILESASTNQTSMYLCASSLLETVIGSRNYEQYFGPGTRLTVT.